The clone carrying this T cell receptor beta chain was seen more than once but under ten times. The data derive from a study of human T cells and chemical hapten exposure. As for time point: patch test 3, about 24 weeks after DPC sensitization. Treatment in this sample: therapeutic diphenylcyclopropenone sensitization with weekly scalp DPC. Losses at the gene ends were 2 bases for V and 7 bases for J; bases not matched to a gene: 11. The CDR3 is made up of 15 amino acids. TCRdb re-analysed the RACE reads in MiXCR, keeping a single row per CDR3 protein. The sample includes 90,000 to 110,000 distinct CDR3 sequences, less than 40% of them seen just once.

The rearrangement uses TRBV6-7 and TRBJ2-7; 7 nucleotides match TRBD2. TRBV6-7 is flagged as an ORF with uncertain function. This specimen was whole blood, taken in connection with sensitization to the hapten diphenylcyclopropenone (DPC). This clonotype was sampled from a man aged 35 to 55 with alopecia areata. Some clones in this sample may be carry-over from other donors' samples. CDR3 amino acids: CASSYEPAGRDEQYV. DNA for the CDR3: TGTGCCAGCAGTTACGAACCTGCGGGGAGGGATGAGCAGTACGTC.